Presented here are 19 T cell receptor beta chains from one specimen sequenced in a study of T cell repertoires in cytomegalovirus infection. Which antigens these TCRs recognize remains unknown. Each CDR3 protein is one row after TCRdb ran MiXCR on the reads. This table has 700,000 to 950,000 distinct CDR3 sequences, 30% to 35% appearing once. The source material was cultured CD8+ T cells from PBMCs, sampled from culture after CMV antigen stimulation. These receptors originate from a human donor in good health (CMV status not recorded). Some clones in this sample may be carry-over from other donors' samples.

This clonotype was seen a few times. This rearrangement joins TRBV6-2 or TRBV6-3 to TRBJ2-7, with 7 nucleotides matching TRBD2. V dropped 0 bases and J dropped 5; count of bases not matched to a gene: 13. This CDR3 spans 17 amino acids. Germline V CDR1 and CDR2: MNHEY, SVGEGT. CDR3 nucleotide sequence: TGTGCCAGCAGTTACTCGCCAGGATTTAGGGAGGGGCACGAGCAGTACTTC. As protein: CASSYSPGFREGHEQYF.

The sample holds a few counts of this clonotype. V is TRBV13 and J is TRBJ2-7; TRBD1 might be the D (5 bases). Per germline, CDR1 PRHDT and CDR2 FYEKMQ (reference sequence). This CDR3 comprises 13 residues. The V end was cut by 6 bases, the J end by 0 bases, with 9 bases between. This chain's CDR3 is CASSGADSYEQYV. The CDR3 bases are TGTGCCAGCAGTGGGGCGGACTCCTACGAGCAGTACGTC.

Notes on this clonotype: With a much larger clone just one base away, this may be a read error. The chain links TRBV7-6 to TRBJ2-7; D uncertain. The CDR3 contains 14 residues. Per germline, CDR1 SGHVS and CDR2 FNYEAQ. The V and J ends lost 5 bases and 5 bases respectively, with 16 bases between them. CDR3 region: CASSPIVGPDEQYV. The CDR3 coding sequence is TGTGCCAGCAGCCCTATAGTGGGCCCTGACGAGCAGTACGTC.

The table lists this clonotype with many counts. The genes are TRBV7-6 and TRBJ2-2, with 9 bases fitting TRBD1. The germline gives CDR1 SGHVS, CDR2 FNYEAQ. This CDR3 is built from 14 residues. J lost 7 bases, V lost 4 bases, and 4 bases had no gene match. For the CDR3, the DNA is TGTGCCAGCAGCTCGACAGGGGGATTCGGGGAGCTGTTTTTT. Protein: CASSSTGGFGELFF.

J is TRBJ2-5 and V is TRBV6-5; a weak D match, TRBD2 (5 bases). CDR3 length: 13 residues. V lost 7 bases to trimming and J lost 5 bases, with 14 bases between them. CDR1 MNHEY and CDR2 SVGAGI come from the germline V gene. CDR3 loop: CASTPGWRETQYF. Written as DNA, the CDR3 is TGTGCCAGCACCCCGGGGTGGCGGGAGACCCAGTACTTC.

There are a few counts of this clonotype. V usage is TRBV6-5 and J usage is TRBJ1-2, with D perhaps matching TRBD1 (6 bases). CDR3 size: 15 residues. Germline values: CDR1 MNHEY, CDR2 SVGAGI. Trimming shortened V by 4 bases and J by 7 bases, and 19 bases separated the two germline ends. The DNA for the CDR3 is TGTGCCAGCAGTTGGGGACCTCAGGGGTCAGGTGGCTACACCTTC. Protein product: CASSWGPQGSGGYTF.

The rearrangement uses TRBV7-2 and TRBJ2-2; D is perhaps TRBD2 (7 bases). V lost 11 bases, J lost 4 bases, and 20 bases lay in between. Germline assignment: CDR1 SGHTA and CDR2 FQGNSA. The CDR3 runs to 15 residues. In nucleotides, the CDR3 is TGTGCCCTAGGAGGGGGGGGGCTGGTCACCGGGGAGCTGTTTTTT. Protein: CALGGGGLVTGELFF.

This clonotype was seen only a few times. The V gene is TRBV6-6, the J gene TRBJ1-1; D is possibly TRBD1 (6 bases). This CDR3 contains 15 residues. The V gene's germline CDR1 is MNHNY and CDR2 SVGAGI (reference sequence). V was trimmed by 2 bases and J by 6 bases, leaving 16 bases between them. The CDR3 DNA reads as TGTGCCAGCAGTTACACAATCGGACAGTTTTCTGAAGCTTTCTTT. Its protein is CASSYTIGQFSEAFF.

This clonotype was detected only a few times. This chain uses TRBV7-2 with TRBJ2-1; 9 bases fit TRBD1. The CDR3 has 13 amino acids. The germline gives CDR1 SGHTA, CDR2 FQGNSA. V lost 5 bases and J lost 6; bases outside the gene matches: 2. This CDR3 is CASSRTGANEQFF. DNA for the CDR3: TGTGCCAGCAGCAGGACAGGGGCCAATGAGCAGTTCTTC.

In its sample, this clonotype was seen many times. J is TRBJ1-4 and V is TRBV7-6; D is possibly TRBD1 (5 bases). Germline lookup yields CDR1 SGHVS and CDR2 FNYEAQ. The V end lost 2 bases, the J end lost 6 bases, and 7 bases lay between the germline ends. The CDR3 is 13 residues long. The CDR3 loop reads CASSLLGDEKLFF. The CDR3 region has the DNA TGTGCCAGCAGCTTATTGGGGGATGAAAAACTGTTTTTT.

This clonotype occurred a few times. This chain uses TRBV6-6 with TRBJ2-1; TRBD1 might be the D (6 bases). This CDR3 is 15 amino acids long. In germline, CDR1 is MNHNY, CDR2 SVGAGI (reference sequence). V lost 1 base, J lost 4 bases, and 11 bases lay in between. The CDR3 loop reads CASSYFQGIYNEQFF. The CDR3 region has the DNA TGTGCCAGCAGTTACTTTCAGGGGATTTACAATGAGCAGTTCTTC.

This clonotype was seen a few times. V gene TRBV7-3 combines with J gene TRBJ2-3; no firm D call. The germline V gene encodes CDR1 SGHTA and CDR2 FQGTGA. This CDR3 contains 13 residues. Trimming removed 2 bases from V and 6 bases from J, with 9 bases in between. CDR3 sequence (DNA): TGTGCCAGCAGCTTAGCGTACGTCGATACGCAGTATTTT. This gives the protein CASSLAYVDTQYF. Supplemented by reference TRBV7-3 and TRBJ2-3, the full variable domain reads GAGVSQTPSNKVTEKGKYVELRCDPISGHTALYWYRQSLGQGPEFLIYFQGTGAADDSGLPNDRFFAVRPEGSVSTLKIQRTERGDSAVYLCASSLAYVDTQYFGPGTRLTVL.

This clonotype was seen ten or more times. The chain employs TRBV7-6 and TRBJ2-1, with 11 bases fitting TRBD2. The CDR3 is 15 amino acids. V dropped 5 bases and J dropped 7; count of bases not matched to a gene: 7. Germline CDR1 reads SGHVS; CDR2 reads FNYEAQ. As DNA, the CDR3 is TGTGCCAGCAGCCAAACTAGCGGGGGTTTAAATGAGCAGTTCTTC. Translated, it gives CASSQTSGGLNEQFF.

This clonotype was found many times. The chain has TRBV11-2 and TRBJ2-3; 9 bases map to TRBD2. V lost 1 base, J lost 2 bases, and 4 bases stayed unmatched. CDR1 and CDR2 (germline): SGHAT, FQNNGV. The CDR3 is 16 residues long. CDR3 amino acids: CASSLGLAESTDTQYF. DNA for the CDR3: TGTGCCAGCAGCTTAGGACTAGCGGAGTCCACAGATACGCAGTATTTT.

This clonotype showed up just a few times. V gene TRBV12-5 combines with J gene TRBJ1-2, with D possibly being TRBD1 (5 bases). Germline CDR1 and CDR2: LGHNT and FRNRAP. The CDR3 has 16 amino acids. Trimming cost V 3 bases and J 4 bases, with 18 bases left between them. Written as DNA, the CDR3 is TGTGCTAGTGGTTTCACGCTCGAGGGGCATGGCTATGGCTACACCTTC. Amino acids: CASGFTLEGHGYGYTF.

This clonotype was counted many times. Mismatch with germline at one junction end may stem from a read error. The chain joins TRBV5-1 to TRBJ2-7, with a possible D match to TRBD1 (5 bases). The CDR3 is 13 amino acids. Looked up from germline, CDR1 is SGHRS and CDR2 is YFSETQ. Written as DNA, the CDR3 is TGTGCCAGCAGCTCGGACATCTCCTACGAGCAGTACTTC. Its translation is CASSSDISYEQYF.

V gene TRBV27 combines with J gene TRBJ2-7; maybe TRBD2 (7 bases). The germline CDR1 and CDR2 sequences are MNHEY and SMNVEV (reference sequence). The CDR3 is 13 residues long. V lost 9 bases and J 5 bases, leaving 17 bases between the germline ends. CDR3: CASSRGGRDEQYV. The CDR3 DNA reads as TGTGCCAGTTCGAGGGGGGGTCGGGACGAGCAGTACGTC.

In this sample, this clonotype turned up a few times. The CDR3 sequence is CASSRGQGPNSPLHF. The CDR3 DNA is TGTGCCAGCAGCCGGGGACAGGGGCCTAATTCACCCCTCCACTTT. This chain links TRBV7-9 with TRBJ1-6, with 10 positions matching TRBD1. The CDR3 length is 15 residues. The junction had 4 bases not matched to a gene; V was cut back by 5 bases and J by 6 bases. Germline V CDR1 and CDR2: SEHNR, FQNEAQ (reference sequence).

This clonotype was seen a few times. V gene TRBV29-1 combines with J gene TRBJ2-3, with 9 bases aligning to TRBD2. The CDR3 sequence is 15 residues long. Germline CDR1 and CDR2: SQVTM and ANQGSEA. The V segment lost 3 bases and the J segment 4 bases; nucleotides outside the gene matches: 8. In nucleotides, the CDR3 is TGCAGCGTTGATGGGGTGCGGGGGGGCCCAGATACGCAGTATTTT. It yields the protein CSVDGVRGGPDTQYF.